This T cell receptor beta chain came from a study of post-analysis software for immune sequencing data. Study details: Multiple sclerosis in the patients followed relapsing-remitting, secondary progressive and progressive-relapsing courses.

The CDR3 totals 15 residues. With V trimmed by 5 bases and J by 2 bases, 4 bases remained unmatched. CDR1 is SGHRS and CDR2 is YFSETQ in the germline V gene. The TCR beta cDNA libraries contained unique molecular identifiers. Each batch of about 0.95 to 11 million T cells produced roughly 0.5 million cDNA molecules. TCRdb re-called the PCR reads through MiXCR, storing one row per CDR3 protein. The sample gives fewer than 700,000 distinct CDR3 sequences, about 44% of which show up once; roughly 1.7% is in the top ten. Findings and caveats of the study: Normalized Chao1 diversity was significantly reduced in patients versus controls. Several TRBV segments (TRBV5-6, TRBV5-1 and TRBV20-1 among them) occurred more frequently in patients than in controls.

In regard to this clonotype: Its antigen is undetermined.

The chain is built from TRBV5-1 and TRBJ2-7, with 13 bases that match TRBD2. This receptor was obtained from a girl between 10 and 17 years old with multiple sclerosis. Sequencing used blood. The CDR3 loop reads CASRAGLAGAYEQYF. CDR3 DNA: TGCGCCAGCAGAGCAGGACTAGCGGGAGCCTACGAGCAGTACTTC.